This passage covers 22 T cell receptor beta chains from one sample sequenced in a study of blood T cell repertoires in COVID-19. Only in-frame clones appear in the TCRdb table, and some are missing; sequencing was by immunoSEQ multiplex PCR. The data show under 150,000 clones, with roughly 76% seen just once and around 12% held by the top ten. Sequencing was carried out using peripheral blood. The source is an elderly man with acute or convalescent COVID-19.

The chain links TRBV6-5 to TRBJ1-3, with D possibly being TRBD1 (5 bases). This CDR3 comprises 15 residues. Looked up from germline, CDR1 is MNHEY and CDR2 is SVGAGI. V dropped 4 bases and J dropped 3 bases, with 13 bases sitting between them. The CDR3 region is CASSFAGLDGNTIYF. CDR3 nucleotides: TGTGCCAGCAGTTTCGCAGGGCTGGATGGAAACACCATATATTTT.

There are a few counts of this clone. CDR3 in amino acids: CASSPGQGASEAFF. The DNA of the CDR3 is TGTGCCAGCAGCCCCGGGCAGGGGGCAAGTGAAGCTTTCTTT. The chain joins TRBV7-3 to TRBJ1-1, with TRBD1 matching 8 bases. The V gene's germline CDR1 is SGHTA and CDR2 FQGTGA. This CDR3 is built from 14 residues. V lost 5 bases, J lost 7 bases, and 9 bases stayed unmatched.

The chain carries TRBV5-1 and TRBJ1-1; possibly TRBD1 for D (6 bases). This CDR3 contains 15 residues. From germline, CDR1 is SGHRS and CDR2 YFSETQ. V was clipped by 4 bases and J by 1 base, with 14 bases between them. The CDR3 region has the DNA TGCGCCAGCAGCCTGCAGGGGTCGGGGAACACTGAAGCTTTCTTT. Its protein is CASSLQGSGNTEAFF.

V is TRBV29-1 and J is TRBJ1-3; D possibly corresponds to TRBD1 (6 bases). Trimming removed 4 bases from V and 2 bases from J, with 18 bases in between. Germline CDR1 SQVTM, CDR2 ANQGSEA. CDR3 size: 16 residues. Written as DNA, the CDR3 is TGCAGCGTTGGGGGGGGCAGGGTGCGTGCTGGAAACACCATATATTTT. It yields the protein CSVGGGRVRAGNTIYF.

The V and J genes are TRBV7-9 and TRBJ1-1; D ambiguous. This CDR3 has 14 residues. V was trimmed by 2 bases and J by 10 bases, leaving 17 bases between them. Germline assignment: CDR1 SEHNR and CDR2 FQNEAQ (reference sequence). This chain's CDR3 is CASSLLDNPVGAFF. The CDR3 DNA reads TGTGCCAGCAGCTTACTCGACAACCCGGTGGGAGCTTTCTTT.

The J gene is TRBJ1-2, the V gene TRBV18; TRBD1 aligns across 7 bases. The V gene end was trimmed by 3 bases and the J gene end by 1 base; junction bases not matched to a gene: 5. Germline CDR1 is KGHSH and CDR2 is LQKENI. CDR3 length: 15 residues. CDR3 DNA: TGTGCCAGCTCACCCACCCAGGGGGATAACTATGGCTACACCTTC. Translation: CASSPTQGDNYGYTF. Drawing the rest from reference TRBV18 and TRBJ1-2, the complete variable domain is NAGVMQNPRHLVRRRGQEARLRCSPMKGHSHVYWYRQLPEEGLKFMVYLQKENIIDESGMPKERFSAEFPKEGPSILRIQQVVRGDSAAYFCASSPTQGDNYGYTFGSGTRLTVV.

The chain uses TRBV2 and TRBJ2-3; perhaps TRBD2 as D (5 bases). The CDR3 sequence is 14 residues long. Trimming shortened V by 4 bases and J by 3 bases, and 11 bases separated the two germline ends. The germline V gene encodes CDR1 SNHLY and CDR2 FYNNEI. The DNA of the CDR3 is TGTGCCAGCAGTGCTAGCCTAGGGACAGATACGCAGTATTTT. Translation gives CASSASLGTDTQYF.

The CDR3 sequence is CASSTVGQGGNTIYF. In DNA, the CDR3 is TGTGCCAGCAGCACGGTGGGACAGGGAGGAAACACCATATATTTT. This chain connects TRBV21-1 to TRBJ1-3; TRBD1, as called in the table, went unchecked against the DNA. TRBV21-1 is deemed a pseudogene. The CDR3 has 15 residues.

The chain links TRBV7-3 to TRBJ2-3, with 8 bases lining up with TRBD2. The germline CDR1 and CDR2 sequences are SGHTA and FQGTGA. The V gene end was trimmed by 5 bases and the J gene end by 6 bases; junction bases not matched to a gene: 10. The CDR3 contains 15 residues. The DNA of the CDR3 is TGTGCCAGCAGCCCTCGGGCGGGGGGCCTGGATACGCAGTATTTT. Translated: CASSPRAGGLDTQYF.

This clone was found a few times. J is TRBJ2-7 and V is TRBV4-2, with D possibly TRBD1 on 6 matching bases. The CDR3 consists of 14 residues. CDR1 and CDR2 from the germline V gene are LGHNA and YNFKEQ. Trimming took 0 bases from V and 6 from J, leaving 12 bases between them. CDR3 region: CASSQDLQGREQYF. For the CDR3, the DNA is TGTGCCAGCAGCCAAGATCTGCAGGGGCGCGAGCAGTACTTC.

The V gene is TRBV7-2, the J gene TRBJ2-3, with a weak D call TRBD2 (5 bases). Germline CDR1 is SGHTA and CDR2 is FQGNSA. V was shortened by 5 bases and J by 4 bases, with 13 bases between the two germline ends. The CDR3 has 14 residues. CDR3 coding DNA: TGTGCCAGCAGCCCCCTCTCCGGGGCAGATACGCAGTATTTT. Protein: CASSPLSGADTQYF.

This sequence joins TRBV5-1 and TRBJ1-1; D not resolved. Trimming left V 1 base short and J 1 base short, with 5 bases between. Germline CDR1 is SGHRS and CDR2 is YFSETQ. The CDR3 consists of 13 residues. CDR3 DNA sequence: TGCGCCAGCAGCTTGAGCACGAACACTGAAGCTTTCTTT. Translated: CASSLSTNTEAFF. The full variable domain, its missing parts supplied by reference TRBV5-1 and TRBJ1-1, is KAGVTQTPRYLIKTRGQQVTLSCSPISGHRSVSWYQQTPGQGLQFLFEYFSETQRNKGNFPGRFSGRQFSNSRSEMNVSTLELGDSALYLCASSLSTNTEAFFGQGTRLTVV.

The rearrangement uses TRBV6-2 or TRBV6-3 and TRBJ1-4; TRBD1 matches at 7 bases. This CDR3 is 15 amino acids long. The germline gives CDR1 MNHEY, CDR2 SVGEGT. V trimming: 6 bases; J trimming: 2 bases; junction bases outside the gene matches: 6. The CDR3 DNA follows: TGTGCCAGCAGCTCAGGGGGTGCGACTAATGAAAAACTGTTTTTT. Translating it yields CASSSGGATNEKLFF.

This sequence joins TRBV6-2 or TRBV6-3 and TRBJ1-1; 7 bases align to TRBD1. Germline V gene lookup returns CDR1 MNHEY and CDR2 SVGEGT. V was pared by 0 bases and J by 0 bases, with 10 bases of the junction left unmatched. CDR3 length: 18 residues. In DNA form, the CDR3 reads TGTGCCAGCAGTTACTCAGGCAGGGGGTCCGAAATGAACACTGAAGCTTTCTTT. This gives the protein CASSYSGRGSEMNTEAFF.

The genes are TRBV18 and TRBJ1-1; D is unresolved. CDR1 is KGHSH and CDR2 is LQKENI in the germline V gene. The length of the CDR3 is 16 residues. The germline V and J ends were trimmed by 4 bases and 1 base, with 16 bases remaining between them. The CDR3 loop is CASSRLPSGQNTEAFF. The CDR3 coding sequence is TGTGCCAGCTCACGTCTACCCAGCGGCCAGAACACTGAAGCTTTCTTT. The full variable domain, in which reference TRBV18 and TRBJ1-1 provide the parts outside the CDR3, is NAGVMQNPRHLVRRRGQEARLRCSPMKGHSHVYWYRQLPEEGLKFMVYLQKENIIDESGMPKERFSAEFPKEGPSILRIQQVVRGDSAAYFCASSRLPSGQNTEAFFGQGTRLTVV.

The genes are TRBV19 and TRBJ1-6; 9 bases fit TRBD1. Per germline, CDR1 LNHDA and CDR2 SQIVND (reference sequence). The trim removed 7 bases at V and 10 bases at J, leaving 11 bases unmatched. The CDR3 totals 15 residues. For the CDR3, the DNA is TGTGCCAGTAAATCCCTACAGGGGGCGAACTCACCCCTCCACTTT. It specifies CASKSLQGANSPLHF.

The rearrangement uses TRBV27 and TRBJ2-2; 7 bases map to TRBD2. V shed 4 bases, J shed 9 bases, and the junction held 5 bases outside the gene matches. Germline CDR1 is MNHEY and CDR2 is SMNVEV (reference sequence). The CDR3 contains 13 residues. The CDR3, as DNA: TGTGCCAGCAGTTGGGGGGGGGACCGGGAGCTGTTTTTT. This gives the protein CASSWGGDRELFF.

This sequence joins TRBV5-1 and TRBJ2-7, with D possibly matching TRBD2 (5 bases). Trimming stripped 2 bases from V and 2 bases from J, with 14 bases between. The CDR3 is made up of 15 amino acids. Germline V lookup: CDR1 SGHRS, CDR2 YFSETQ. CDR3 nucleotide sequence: TGCGCCAGCAGCTTAGAGGCGGGTTTTACCTACGAGCAGTACTTC. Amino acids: CASSLEAGFTYEQYF.

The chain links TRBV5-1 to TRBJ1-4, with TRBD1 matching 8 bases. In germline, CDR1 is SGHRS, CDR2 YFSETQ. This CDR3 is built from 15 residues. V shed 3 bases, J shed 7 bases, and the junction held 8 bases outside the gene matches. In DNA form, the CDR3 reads TGCGCCAGCAGCTCGGACCTGGACAGGGTTGAAAAACTGTTTTTT. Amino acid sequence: CASSSDLDRVEKLFF.

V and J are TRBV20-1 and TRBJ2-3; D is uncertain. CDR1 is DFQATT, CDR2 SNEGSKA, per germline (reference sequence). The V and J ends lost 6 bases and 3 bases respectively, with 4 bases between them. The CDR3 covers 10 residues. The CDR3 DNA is TGCAGTGCCGTTACAGATACGCAGTATTTT. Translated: CSAVTDTQYF.

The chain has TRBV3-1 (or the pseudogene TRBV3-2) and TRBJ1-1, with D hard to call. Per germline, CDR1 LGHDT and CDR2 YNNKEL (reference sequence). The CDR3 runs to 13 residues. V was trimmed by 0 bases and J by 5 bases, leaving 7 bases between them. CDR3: CASSQDSETEAFF. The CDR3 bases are TGTGCCAGCAGCCAAGATTCTGAGACTGAAGCTTTCTTT.

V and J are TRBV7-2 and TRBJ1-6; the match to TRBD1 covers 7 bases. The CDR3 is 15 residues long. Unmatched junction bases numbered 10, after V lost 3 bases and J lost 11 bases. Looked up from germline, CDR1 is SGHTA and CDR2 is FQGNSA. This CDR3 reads CASSLVRTGGTPLHF. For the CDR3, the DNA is TGTGCCAGCAGCTTGGTTCGGACAGGCGGTACACCCCTCCACTTT.